These 31 T cell receptor beta chains were sequenced from one sample in a study of T cells after yellow fever vaccination. TCRdb called the 5' RACE reads again in MiXCR, with one record for every CDR3 protein. This sample has some 260,000 distinct CDR3 sequences, with about 5% found just once. Sequencing used CD4+ T cells sorted from PBMCs, obtained on the day of the yellow fever booster vaccination. These receptors all come from a man younger than 30 who received the YFV17D yellow fever vaccine.

This clonotype appeared a few times. The gene calls are TRBV12-5 and TRBJ1-2; the match to TRBD1 covers 7 bases. The CDR3 has 13 amino acids. Germline CDR1 reads LGHNT; CDR2 reads FRNRAP. V shed 4 bases, J shed 3 bases, and the junction held 2 bases outside the gene matches. CDR3 residues: CASGSDRDYGYTF. CDR3 nucleotides: TGTGCTAGTGGTTCTGACAGGGACTATGGCTACACCTTC.

This clonotype has a count of ten or more. The CDR3 reads CAWSYAENTEAFF. The CDR3 nucleotides read TGTGCCTGGAGTTACGCGGAAAACACTGAAGCTTTCTTT. V usage is TRBV30 and J usage is TRBJ1-1; D unclear. The CDR3 is made up of 13 amino acids. V was cut by 2 bases and J by 2 bases, with 9 bases left in between. Germline CDR1 and CDR2: GTSNPN and SVGIG (reference sequence).

The sample holds many counts of this clonotype. The genes are TRBV15 and TRBJ2-3; D gene ambiguous. The CDR3 is 12 residues long. Per the germline V gene, CDR1 is LNHNV and CDR2 is YYDKDF (reference sequence). V was clipped by 3 bases and J by 5 bases, with 6 bases between them. The CDR3 coding sequence is TGTGCCACCAGCAGCAATATAGATACGCAGTATTTT. Translated, it gives CATSSNIDTQYF.

This clonotype was seen a handful of times. The rearrangement joins TRBV7-9 to TRBJ1-1; no firm D call. Trimming stripped 3 bases from V and 6 bases from J, with 11 bases between. The CDR3 consists of 13 residues. CDR1 is SEHNR, CDR2 FQNEAQ, per germline (reference sequence). The CDR3 region has the DNA TGTGCCAGCAGCTTGAGGGTCACGGCTGAAGCTTTCTTT. Translated: CASSLRVTAEAFF. The full variable domain, rest sourced from reference TRBV7-9 and TRBJ1-1, is DTGVSQNPRHKITKRGQNVTFRCDPISEHNRLYWYRQTLGQGPEFLTYFQNEAQLEKSRLLSDRFSAERPKGSFSTLEIQRTEQGDSAMYLCASSLRVTAEAFFGQGTRLTVV.

This clonotype was counted only a few times. The chain combines TRBV12-3 or TRBV12-4 with TRBJ1-2; 9 bases align to TRBD1. V dropped 5 bases and J dropped 7; count of bases not matched to a gene: 8. This CDR3 contains 14 residues. DNA of the CDR3: TGTGCCAGCAGTCCCTGGACAGGGGCCGGTGGCTACACCTTC. It codes for CASSPWTGAGGYTF.

This clonotype was detected ten times or more. The J gene is TRBJ2-4, the V gene TRBV20-1; tentative D call: TRBD1 (6 bases). Germline V gene data show CDR1 as DFQATT and CDR2 as SNEGSKA (reference sequence). CDR3 length equals 17 residues. Trimming left V 2 bases short and J 5 bases short, with 22 bases between. The CDR3 sequence: CSARSSPGGALQNIQYF. CDR3 coding DNA: TGCAGTGCTAGATCCTCACCTGGGGGCGCGTTACAAAACATTCAGTACTTC.

This clonotype was recorded many times. The V gene is TRBV7-2, the J gene TRBJ2-3; a weak D match, TRBD1 (6 bases). The germline V gene encodes CDR1 SGHTA and CDR2 FQGNSA. The V and J ends lost 3 bases and 4 bases respectively, with 11 bases between them. This CDR3 has 14 amino acids. DNA for the CDR3: TGTGCCAGCAGCTTGGGGGCGGTGGCAGATACGCAGTATTTT. This translates into CASSLGAVADTQYF. Complete variable domain (other parts from reference TRBV7-2 and TRBJ2-3): GAGVSQSPSNKVTEKGKDVELRCDPISGHTALYWYRQSLGQGLEFLIYFQGNSAPDKSGLPSDRFSAERTGGSVSTLTIQRTQQEDSAVYLCASSLGAVADTQYFGPGTRLTVL.

This sequence joins TRBV7-7 and TRBJ2-3; no definite D call. V lost 5 bases and J lost 1, with 7 bases in between. The CDR3 consists of 13 residues. From germline, CDR1 is SSHAT and CDR2 FNYEAQ (reference sequence). The CDR3 loop is CASSPWRTDTQYF. DNA of the CDR3: TGTGCCAGCAGCCCTTGGCGCACAGATACGCAGTATTTT.

The chain employs TRBV6-1 and TRBJ2-1; no definite D call. Germline V lookup: CDR1 MNHNS, CDR2 SASEGT. V lost 1 base, J lost 4 bases, and 8 bases lay in between. This CDR3 spans 14 amino acids. The CDR3 DNA is TGTGCCAGCAGTGAAGGACTGACGTACAATGAGCAGTTCTTC. Amino acid sequence: CASSEGLTYNEQFF.

This clonotype has at least ten counts. V and J are TRBV2 and TRBJ1-5; D ambiguous. CDR1 SNHLY and CDR2 FYNNEI come from the germline V gene. The CDR3 is made up of 14 amino acids. Trimming pared 0 bases from V and 3 bases from J, leaving 6 bases between. The CDR3 DNA follows: TGTGCCAGCAGTGAAGCTGGACTCAATCAGCCCCAGCATTTT. Translated: CASSEAGLNQPQHF.

This clonotype was observed many times. This rearrangement joins TRBV5-4 to TRBJ2-7; 10 positions agree with TRBD2. Germline CDR1 and CDR2: SGHNT and YYREEE (reference sequence). This CDR3 is built from 14 residues. V shed 4 bases, J shed 7 bases, and the junction held 8 bases outside the gene matches. Here the CDR3 DNA reads TGTGCCAGCAGCGGGGGACTAGCGATGGAAGAGCAGTACTTC. This gives the protein CASSGGLAMEEQYF.

This clonotype was seen repeatedly, ten times or more. V gene TRBV2 combines with J gene TRBJ2-5; D ambiguous. CDR1 and CDR2 (germline): SNHLY, FYNNEI. The germline V and J ends were trimmed by 2 bases and 2 bases, with 9 bases remaining between them. The CDR3 is 14 residues long. CDR3 sequence: CASSEWSEQETQYF. Here the CDR3 DNA reads TGTGCCAGCAGTGAATGGTCAGAACAAGAGACCCAGTACTTC.

The gene calls are TRBV24-1 and TRBJ1-2; no clear D. Trimming left V 1 base short and J 4 bases short, with 9 bases between. CDR1 is KGHDR and CDR2 is SFDVKD in the germline V gene. There are 14 residues in the CDR3. The CDR3 bases are TGTGCCACCAGTGATTTCAGCAGGTCCTATGGCTACACCTTC. Translated, it gives CATSDFSRSYGYTF.

The chain recombines TRBV7-2 with TRBJ1-1; D remains unclear. The CDR3 spans 14 residues. Germline values: CDR1 SGHTA, CDR2 FQGNSA. Trimming stripped 4 bases from V and 6 bases from J, with 15 bases between. The CDR3 protein is CASSSEQARPEAFF. The CDR3, as DNA: TGTGCCAGCAGCTCCGAGCAGGCCCGACCTGAAGCTTTCTTT. The full variable domain, its missing parts supplied by reference TRBV7-2 and TRBJ1-1, is GAGVSQSPSNKVTEKGKDVELRCDPISGHTALYWYRQSLGQGLEFLIYFQGNSAPDKSGLPSDRFSAERTGGSVSTLTIQRTQQEDSAVYLCASSSEQARPEAFFGQGTRLTVV.

This clonotype was seen repeatedly, ten times or more. The chain employs TRBV12-3 or TRBV12-4 and TRBJ2-5; perhaps TRBD2 as D (6 bases). There are 13 residues in the CDR3. V was trimmed by 4 bases and J by 5 bases, leaving 11 bases between them. Written as DNA, the CDR3 is TGTGCCAGCAGTTATGGACTAACGGAGACCCAGTACTTC. This translates into CASSYGLTETQYF.

This clonotype appeared many times. The J gene is TRBJ2-7, the V gene TRBV6-5; TRBD1 matches 7 bases. V shed 2 bases, J shed 0 bases, and the junction held 4 bases outside the gene matches. The germline V gene encodes CDR1 MNHEY and CDR2 SVGAGI. CDR3 length: 15 amino acids. The CDR3 sequence: CASSYGQGVSYEQYF. CDR3 bases: TGTGCCAGCAGTTACGGGCAGGGGGTCTCCTACGAGCAGTACTTC.

The rearrangement uses TRBV5-1 and TRBJ1-1, with 8 bases lining up with TRBD1. Unmatched junction bases numbered 8, after V lost 3 bases and J lost 4 bases. The CDR3 loop spans 15 amino acids. Germline loops: CDR1 SGHRS, CDR2 YFSETQ. The CDR3 is CASSSQGAVTTEAFF. CDR3 sequence (DNA): TGCGCCAGCAGCTCCCAGGGGGCGGTCACCACTGAAGCTTTCTTT.

V is TRBV11-3 and J is TRBJ2-5; no firm D call. The CDR3 consists of 16 residues. CDR1 and CDR2 from the germline V gene are SGHNT and YENEEA. Trimming removed 1 base from V and 0 bases from J, with 12 bases in between. The CDR3: CASSLGGVSNQETQYF. The CDR3 region has the DNA TGTGCCAGCAGCTTAGGTGGAGTCAGCAACCAAGAGACCCAGTACTTC.

In DNA form, the CDR3 reads TGCGCCAGCAGCTTGGATCCGGGCCCCACCGCTGAAGCTTTCTTT. Translating it yields CASSLDPGPTAEAFF. The chain links TRBV5-1 to TRBJ1-1, with D unresolved. The V end was cut by 0 bases, the J end by 6 bases, with 15 bases between. CDR1 SGHRS and CDR2 YFSETQ come from the germline V gene. The CDR3 has 15 residues.

The chain uses TRBV28 and TRBJ1-5; no clear D gene. The ends were cut back, 6 bases at V and 5 bases at J, with 17 bases in the middle. This CDR3 is 15 amino acids long. Germline V gene sequence: CDR1 MDHEN, CDR2 SYDVKM. CDR3 coding DNA: TGTGCCAGCAGACCCAGGATGTGGGCGGATCAGCCCCAGCATTTT. It is translated as CASRPRMWADQPQHF.

This clonotype was picked up a small number of times. V usage is TRBV7-9 and J usage is TRBJ2-1; perhaps TRBD2 as D (5 bases). The CDR3 totals 13 residues. Trimming cost V 5 bases and J 8 bases, with 13 bases left between them. Germline V gene lookup returns CDR1 SEHNR and CDR2 FQNEAQ (reference sequence). CDR3 bases: TGTGCCAGCAGCATCCCCGGGCGGGATGAGCAGTTCTTC. This encodes CASSIPGRDEQFF.

This clonotype was recorded a few times. The chain employs TRBV12-3 or TRBV12-4 and TRBJ2-5; D is possibly TRBD2 (6 bases). The CDR3 extends over 15 amino acids. The V end lost 5 bases, the J end lost 4 bases, and 17 bases lay between the germline ends. This CDR3 is CASSTPSLGGETQYF. The CDR3 DNA sequence: TGTGCCAGCAGTACCCCCAGCCTGGGAGGAGAGACCCAGTACTTC.

This chain joins TRBV7-2 and TRBJ1-5; D possibly corresponds to TRBD1 (5 bases). The length of the CDR3 is 14 residues. Trimming shortened V by 1 base and J by 5 bases, and 9 bases separated the two germline ends. CDR1 is SGHTA, CDR2 FQGNSA, per germline. The CDR3 loop reads CASSLVEGHQPQHF. The CDR3 nucleotides read TGTGCCAGCAGCTTAGTGGAGGGGCATCAGCCCCAGCATTTT.

In this sample, this clonotype turned up many times. V usage is TRBV27 and J usage is TRBJ2-5; TRBD1 matches at 9 bases. CDR1 is MNHEY and CDR2 is SMNVEV in the germline V gene (reference sequence). The V segment lost 6 bases and the J segment 6 bases; nucleotides outside the gene matches: 8. This CDR3 is 14 amino acids long. This chain's CDR3 is CASRGQGPRQTQYF. CDR3 nucleotides: TGTGCCAGCAGGGGACAGGGCCCTAGGCAGACCCAGTACTTC.

This clonotype was seen at least ten times. This chain connects TRBV4-2 to TRBJ2-5; 10 bases are a match to TRBD1. This CDR3 region has 16 residues. J lost 0 bases, V lost 1 base, and 2 bases had no gene match. Germline V gene sequence: CDR1 LGHNA, CDR2 YNFKEQ. The CDR3 spells CASSQGTGGDQETQYF. The CDR3 DNA sequence: TGTGCCAGCAGCCAAGGGACAGGGGGTGACCAAGAGACCCAGTACTTC.

The chain recombines TRBV2 with TRBJ2-4; 8 nucleotides agree with TRBD2. The CDR3 contains 19 residues. Germline assignment: CDR1 SNHLY and CDR2 FYNNEI. V lost 3 bases, J lost 0 bases, and 13 bases stayed unmatched. For the CDR3, the DNA is TGTGCCAGCAGTGAGGTCGGTAGCGGGGCGCCAGGAGCCAAAAACATTCAGTACTTC. This sequence encodes CASSEVGSGAPGAKNIQYF.

The V gene is TRBV20-1, the J gene TRBJ1-3, with D possibly TRBD1 on 5 matching bases. V was cut by 2 bases and J by 0 bases, with 8 bases left in between. CDR3 size: 14 residues. CDR1 and CDR2 (germline): DFQATT, SNEGSKA (reference sequence). CDR3 in DNA: TGCAGTGCTAGATCGGGGGGCTCTGGAAACACCATATATTTT. As protein: CSARSGGSGNTIYF.

The table lists this clonotype with many counts. The chain joins TRBV7-2 to TRBJ2-5; D unresolved. In germline, CDR1 is SGHTA, CDR2 FQGNSA. This CDR3 is built from 13 residues. V dropped 1 base and J dropped 7 bases, with 10 bases sitting between them. The CDR3 reads CASSLENPGTQYF. In DNA form, the CDR3 reads TGTGCCAGCAGCTTAGAGAACCCGGGGACCCAGTACTTC.

This chain uses TRBV5-1 with TRBJ2-1, with D perhaps TRBD1 (6 bases). CDR1 and CDR2 (germline): SGHRS, YFSETQ. Trimming removed 0 bases from V and 4 bases from J, with 14 bases in between. The CDR3 is made up of 16 amino acids. The CDR3 sequence is CASSLGVLGAYNEQFF. CDR3 DNA: TGCGCCAGCAGCTTGGGGGTGCTGGGGGCATACAATGAGCAGTTCTTC.

This clonotype was detected only a few times. V gene TRBV7-2 combines with J gene TRBJ1-5; D unclear. Trimming removed 1 base from V and 4 bases from J, with 8 bases in between. Germline CDR1 reads SGHTA; CDR2 reads FQGNSA. The CDR3 has 14 residues. The CDR3 sequence is CASSLVVGNQPQHF. The CDR3, as DNA: TGTGCCAGCAGCTTAGTAGTCGGAAATCAGCCCCAGCATTTT.

This clonotype was recorded at least ten times. The V gene is TRBV5-1, the J gene TRBJ2-2; D might be TRBD1 or TRBD2, each matching 5 bases. CDR1 SGHRS and CDR2 YFSETQ come from the germline V gene. V lost 7 bases and J 1 base, leaving 14 bases between the germline ends. This CDR3 spans 15 amino acids. In nucleotides, the CDR3 is TGCGCCAGCCTCCGGGACCCAATGAACACCGGGGAGCTGTTTTTT. This gives the protein CASLRDPMNTGELFF.